This entry describes one TCR beta chain. Its antigen is undetermined. Here immunoSEQ multiplex PCR was the method, and the copy in TCRdb shows in-frame clones only, minus some. The profile shows more than 50,000 clones, 60% to 85% of them singletons. This record belongs to a study of vaccination effects on CD4 cells after COVID-19. Study-wide context: The ViraFEST assay expanded antigen-specific CD4+ T cells with viral peptide pools before sequencing. Wells containing two million PBMC each were cultured with around 9.1 IU/ml IL-2 and about 9.7 ug/ml peptides. Of the BNT162b2 and mRNA-1273 vaccines, participants received two doses of one or the other.

Culture lasted about nine days before CD4+ T cell isolation. No vaccinee had earlier SARS-CoV-2 infection, and nucleocapsid antibodies were negative. The clonotype comes from a human donor who received a COVID-19 vaccine. The sequencing here drew on CD4+ T cells from PBMCs cultured without peptide, taken before COVID-19 vaccination.

CDR3 region: CAWSGRGGRDTEAFF. In DNA, the CDR3 is TGTGCCTGGAGTGGCCGGGGAGGGAGGGACACTGAAGCTTTCTTT. The chain recombines TRBV30 with TRBJ1-1; D is ambiguous. CDR3 size: 15 residues. The germline V gene has CDR1 GTSNPN and CDR2 SVGIG (reference sequence). The ends were cut back, 1 base at V and 3 bases at J, with 15 bases in the middle.